This T cell receptor (beta chain) was identified in a study of human T cells and chemical hapten exposure. The time point: pre-sensitization, week 0. The treatment denotes: therapeutic diphenylcyclopropenone sensitization with weekly scalp DPC. Each CDR3 protein is one row after TCRdb ran MiXCR on the RACE reads. The data hold some 74,000 distinct CDR3 sequences, with 12% to 15% observed a single time. This TCR was sampled from a woman aged 45-60 years with alopecia areata. Some clones in this sample may be carry-over from other donors' samples. This material consisted of whole blood, taken in connection with sensitization to the hapten diphenylcyclopropenone (DPC).

The CDR3, as DNA: TGTGCCAGCAGCTTAGCCGGGACAGGGCTCACTGAAGCTTTCTTT. This codes for CASSLAGTGLTEAFF. This chain links TRBV7-9 with TRBJ1-1; the match to TRBD1 covers 9 bases. The length of the CDR3 is 15 residues. Germline values: CDR1 SEHNR, CDR2 FQNEAQ (reference sequence). The V and J ends lost 0 bases and 4 bases, in that order; junction bases with no gene match: 3.